This T cell receptor (beta chain) was recorded in a study of vaccination and CD4 T cells after COVID-19. Across the whole study: Ranging from 14 to 241, the interval between dose two and post-vaccine sampling had a median of approximately 77 days. Study outcomes and limitations: The median number of SARS-CoV-2-reactive clonotypes increased from 21 to 38, a change that did not reach significance.

Treatment given: roughly 11-day PBMC culture with coronavirus spike peptide pools or control peptides (ViraFEST assay). Germline trimming cut 3 bases from V and 0 bases from J; bases unmatched to any gene: 3. The germline gives CDR1 DFQATT, CDR2 SNEGSKA (reference sequence). The CDR3 sequence is 14 residues long. On this clonotype itself: Its specificity is unknown.

Cultured CD4+ T-cell DNA underwent Oncomine TCR Beta short-read sequencing. After culture, CD4+ T cells served as the source for genomic DNA extraction. TCRdb ran MiXCR on the PCR reads and lists one entry per CDR3 protein. The table records about 14,000 distinct CDR3 sequences, 55% to 80% of them present only once. The TCR sequence derives from a human donor who had recovered from COVID-19. V and J are TRBV20-1 and TRBJ1-1; 8 bases agree with TRBD1. Sequencing was done on a sample of CD4+ T cells from blood, cultured in vitro. DNA for the CDR3: TGCAGTGCTAGTATGACAGGGGTGAACACTGAAGCTTTCTTT. Protein product: CSASMTGVNTEAFF.